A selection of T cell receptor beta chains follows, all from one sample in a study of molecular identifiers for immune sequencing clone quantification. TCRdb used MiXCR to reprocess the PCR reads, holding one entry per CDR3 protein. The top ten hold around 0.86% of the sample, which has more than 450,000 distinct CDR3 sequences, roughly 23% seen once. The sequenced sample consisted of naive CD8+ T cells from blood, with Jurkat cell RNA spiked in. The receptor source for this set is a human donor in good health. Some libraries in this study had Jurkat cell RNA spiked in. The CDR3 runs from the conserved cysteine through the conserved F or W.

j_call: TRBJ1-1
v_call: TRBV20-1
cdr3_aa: CSARDGNNMNTEAFF

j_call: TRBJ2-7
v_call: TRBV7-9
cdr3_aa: CASSLVGTDTEQYF

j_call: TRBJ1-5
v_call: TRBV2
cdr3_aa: CASSEGLAQGDQPQHF

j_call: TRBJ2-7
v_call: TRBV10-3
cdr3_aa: CATHVGQGHEQYF

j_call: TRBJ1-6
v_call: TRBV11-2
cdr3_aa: CASSLVGVTNNSPLHF

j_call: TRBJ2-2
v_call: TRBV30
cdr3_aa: CAWESAGELFF

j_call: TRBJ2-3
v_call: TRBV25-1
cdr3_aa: CASSPRTGWTTDTQYF

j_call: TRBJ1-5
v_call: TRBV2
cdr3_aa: CASSEGWDYSSQPQHF

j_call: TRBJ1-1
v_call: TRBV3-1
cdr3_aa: CASSQGLTEAFF

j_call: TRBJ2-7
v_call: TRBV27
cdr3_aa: CASSLLQGPYEQYF

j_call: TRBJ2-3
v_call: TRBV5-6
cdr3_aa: CASSFQGAAQYF

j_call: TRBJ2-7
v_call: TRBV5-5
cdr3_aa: CASRDSNYEQYF

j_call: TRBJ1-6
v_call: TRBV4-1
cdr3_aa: CASSQSTGSSYNSPLHF

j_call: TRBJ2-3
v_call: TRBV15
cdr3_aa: CATSRDNLGEPDTQYF

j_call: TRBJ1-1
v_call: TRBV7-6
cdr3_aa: CASSDTPTTRGEAFF

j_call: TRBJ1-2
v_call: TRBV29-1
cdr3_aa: CSATGGLDYGYTF

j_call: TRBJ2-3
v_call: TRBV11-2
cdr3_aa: CASSSGAADTQYF

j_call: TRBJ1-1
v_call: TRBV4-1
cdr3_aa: CASSSASGVPNTEAFF

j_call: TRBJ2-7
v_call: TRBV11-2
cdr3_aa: CASSFRGPINEQYF

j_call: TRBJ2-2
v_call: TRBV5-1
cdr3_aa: CASSYTTGSRLTGELFF

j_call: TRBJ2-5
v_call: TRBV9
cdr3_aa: CASSVSAGLEGTQYF

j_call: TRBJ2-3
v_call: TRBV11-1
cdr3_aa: CASSYHGTGVADTQYF

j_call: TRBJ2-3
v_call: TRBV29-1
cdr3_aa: CSVPPAGQGGTQYF

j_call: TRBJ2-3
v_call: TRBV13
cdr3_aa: CASSSRDRVPDTQYF

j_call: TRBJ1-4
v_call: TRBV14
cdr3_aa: CASSQAETSGEKLFF

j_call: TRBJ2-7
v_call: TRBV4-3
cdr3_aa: CASSHSRGEYEQYF

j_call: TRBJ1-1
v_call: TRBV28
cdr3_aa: CAGKKTLAMNTEAFF

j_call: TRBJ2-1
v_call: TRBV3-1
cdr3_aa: CASSRGLAGLYNEQFF

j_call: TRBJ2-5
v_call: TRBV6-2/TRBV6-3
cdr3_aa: CASSSVDLAWEETQYF

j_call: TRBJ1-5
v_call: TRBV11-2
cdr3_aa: CASSLGRAYSNQPQHF

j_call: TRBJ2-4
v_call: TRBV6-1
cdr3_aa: CASSEWAGVAKNIQYF

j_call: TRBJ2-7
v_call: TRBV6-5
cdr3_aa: CASMSNYEQYF

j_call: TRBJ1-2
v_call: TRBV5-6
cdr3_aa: CASSFGSYGYTF

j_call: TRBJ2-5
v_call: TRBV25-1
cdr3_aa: CASSEWVGHNQETQYF

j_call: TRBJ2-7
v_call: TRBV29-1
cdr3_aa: CSVEEVGAQSYEQYF

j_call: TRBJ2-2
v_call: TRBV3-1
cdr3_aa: CASSQVGWSTGELFF

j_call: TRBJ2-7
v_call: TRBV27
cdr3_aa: CASSYQGGFYEQYF

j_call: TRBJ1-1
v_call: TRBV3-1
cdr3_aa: CASSQRTYLNTEAFF

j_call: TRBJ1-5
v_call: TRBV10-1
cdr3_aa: CASSELSATEVYQPQHF

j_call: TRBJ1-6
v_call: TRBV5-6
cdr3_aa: CASSFSPGNNSPLHF

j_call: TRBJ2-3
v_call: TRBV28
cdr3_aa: CASSWGTSTDTQYF

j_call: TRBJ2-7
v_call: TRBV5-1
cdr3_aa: CASSLYGGQLYEQYF

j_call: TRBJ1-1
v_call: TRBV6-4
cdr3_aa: CASSEGQGTEAFF

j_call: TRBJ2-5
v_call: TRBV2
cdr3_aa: CASEDYTAQETQYF

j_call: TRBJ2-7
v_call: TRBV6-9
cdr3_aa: CASSYPKHEQYF

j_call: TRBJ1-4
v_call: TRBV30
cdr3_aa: CACPSYGDNEKLSF

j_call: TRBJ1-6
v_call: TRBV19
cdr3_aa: CASSMVGSPLHF

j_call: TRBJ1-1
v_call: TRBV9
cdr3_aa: CASSVVGAGHTEAFF

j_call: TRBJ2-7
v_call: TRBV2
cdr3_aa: CASSEDRPYEQYF

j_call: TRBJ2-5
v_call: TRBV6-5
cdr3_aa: CASSYPGPQETQYF

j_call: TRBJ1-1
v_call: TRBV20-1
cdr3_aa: CSARDLGANTEAFF

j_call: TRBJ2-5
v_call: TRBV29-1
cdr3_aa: CSAQTGTQYF

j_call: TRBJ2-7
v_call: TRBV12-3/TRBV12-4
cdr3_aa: CASSLSGPEQYF

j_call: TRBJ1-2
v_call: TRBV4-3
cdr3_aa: CASSQDVVGTFYGYTF

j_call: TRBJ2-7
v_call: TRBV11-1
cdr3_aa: CASSVWTSGSQHEQYF

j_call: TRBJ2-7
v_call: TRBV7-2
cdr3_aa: CASSTRDRLLTYEQYF

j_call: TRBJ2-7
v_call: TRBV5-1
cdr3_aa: CASSFLGLTAYEQYF